Presented here are 18 T cell receptor beta chains from one specimen sequenced in a study of blood T cell repertoires in COVID-19. Measured with immunoSEQ multiplex PCR; TCRdb has only the in-frame clones, and not every one. The sample holds approximately 230,000 clones, about 91% seen once. Sequenced sample: peripheral blood. All receptors derive from a woman in her twenties or thirties with COVID-19, enrolled during active disease.

This sequence joins TRBV12-3 or TRBV12-4 and TRBJ2-1; TRBD2 aligns across 11 bases. Losses at the gene ends were 8 bases for V and 9 bases for J; bases not matched to a gene: 6. The CDR3 has 13 residues. The CDR3 sequence: CASGSGRAGEQFF. In DNA, the CDR3 is TGTGCCAGCGGTAGCGGGAGGGCCGGTGAGCAGTTCTTC.

The chain uses TRBV19 and TRBJ1-5; D gene uncertain. The CDR3 is 14 amino acids. V lost 5 bases, J lost 7 bases, and 15 bases lay in between. The germline V gene has CDR1 LNHDA and CDR2 SQIVND (reference sequence). In DNA, the CDR3 is TGTGCCAGTAGTCCCCGGGGTCCGGGGCAGCCCCAGCATTTT. It translates to CASSPRGPGQPQHF. Based on the CDR3 plus reference TRBV19 and TRBJ1-5, the full variable domain is DGGITQSPKYLFRKEGQNVTLSCEQNLNHDAMYWYRQDPGQGLRLIYYSQIVNDFQKGDIAEGYSVSREKKESFPLTVTSAQKNPTAFYLCASSPRGPGQPQHFGDGTRLSIL.

This chain uses TRBV11-2 with TRBJ2-7, with 8 nucleotides matching TRBD1. V shed 5 bases, J shed 3 bases, and the junction held 9 bases outside the gene matches. Germline V CDR1 and CDR2: SGHAT, FQNNGV. The CDR3 covers 15 residues. CDR3 in amino acids: CASSRRDRTIYEQYF. CDR3 coding DNA: TGTGCCAGCAGCCGCCGGGACAGGACAATCTACGAGCAGTACTTC.

This sequence joins TRBV27 and TRBJ1-6; the D gene is possibly TRBD1 (5 bases). Trimming removed 5 bases at V and 9 bases at J, with 8 bases between. Germline V gives CDR1 MNHEY, CDR2 SMNVEV (reference sequence). The CDR3 has 12 residues. CDR3 DNA sequence: TGTGCCAGCAGTCGCCAGGGTTCACCCCTCCACTTT. This translates into CASSRQGSPLHF.

CDR3 coding DNA: TGTGCCAGCCGGACGGAGACAGGGAGATTAAACAATGAGCAGTTCTTC. Amino acids: CASRTETGRLNNEQFF. V is TRBV7-2 and J is TRBJ2-1; 7 bases line up with TRBD1. V lost 8 bases to trimming and J lost 5 bases; unmatched junction nucleotides: 15. Germline CDR1 is SGHTA and CDR2 is FQGNSA. The CDR3 sequence is 16 residues long.

The chain uses TRBV9 and TRBJ2-3, with D possibly matching TRBD2 (6 bases). There are 16 residues in the CDR3. V lost 4 bases, J lost 1 base, and 16 bases lay in between. Germline V gives CDR1 SGDLS, CDR2 YYNGEE. The CDR3, as DNA: TGTGCCAGCAGCCCCCGGGGACCGGGGGGCACAGATACGCAGTATTTT. This codes for CASSPRGPGGTDTQYF.

The genes are TRBV9 and TRBJ1-6; no reliable D call. The V gene lost 0 bases and the J gene lost 15 bases, with 13 bases spanning the gap. Germline values: CDR1 SGDLS, CDR2 YYNGEE. The CDR3 is made up of 13 amino acids. In DNA form, the CDR3 reads TGTGCCAGCAGCGTAGGATCGGGTCAACTCCTCCACTTT. Protein product: CASSVGSGQLLHF.

The J gene is TRBJ2-3, the V gene TRBV10-3, with 7 bases fitting TRBD2. CDR1 and CDR2 from the germline V gene are ENHRY and SYGVKD. Trimming at V came to 10 bases and at J to 0 bases, leaving 7 bases not matched to a gene. There are 14 residues in the CDR3. CDR3 region: CATGRVGSTDTQYF. CDR3 in DNA: TGTGCCACAGGGAGGGTCGGGAGCACAGATACGCAGTATTTT.

This clone was seen only a few times. The chain has TRBV7-9 and TRBJ2-6; 8 nucleotides agree with TRBD1. The CDR3 contains 17 residues. V shed 5 bases and J 6 bases; nucleotides not matched to a gene: 12. Germline-derived CDR1 and CDR2 are SEHNR and FQNEAQ (reference sequence). The CDR3 nucleotides read TGTGCCAGCAGCCCCGGAGACAGGGGCCAGTTGGCCAACGTCCTGACTTTC. Translation gives CASSPGDRGQLANVLTF.

This clone was observed a few times. This CDR3 is CASNPTGLNTEAFF. The DNA of the CDR3 is TGTGCCAGCAACCCGACAGGACTGAACACTGAAGCTTTCTTT. The gene calls are TRBV6-6 and TRBJ1-1; possibly TRBD1 for D (6 bases). The V and J ends lost 7 bases and 0 bases respectively, with 12 bases between them. Germline assignment: CDR1 MNHNY and CDR2 SVGAGI (reference sequence). The length of the CDR3 is 14 residues.

CDR3 amino acids: CASRGSVGELYEQYF. The CDR3 bases are TGTGCCAGCAGGGGGTCGGTAGGGGAACTCTACGAGCAGTACTTC. The chain links TRBV7-2 to TRBJ2-7; tentatively, D is TRBD1 (5 bases). V was clipped by 6 bases and J by 3 bases, with 18 bases between them. The CDR3 is 15 amino acids. In germline, CDR1 is SGHTA, CDR2 FQGNSA.

This clone appeared once. The V gene is TRBV19, the J gene TRBJ2-3; D possibly corresponds to TRBD2 (5 bases). V was clipped by 3 bases and J by 4 bases, with 8 bases between them. The CDR3 runs to 13 residues. Per germline, CDR1 LNHDA and CDR2 SQIVND (reference sequence). CDR3 protein: CASSILGADTQYF. CDR3 sequence (DNA): TGTGCCAGTAGTATCTTGGGAGCAGATACGCAGTATTTT.

The rearrangement joins TRBV19 to TRBJ2-5, with TRBD1 as a possible D gene (6 bases). Trimming took off 6 bases at V and 5 bases at J, with 25 bases between the two ends. The CDR3 totals 17 residues. Per germline, CDR1 LNHDA and CDR2 SQIVND (reference sequence). The CDR3 protein is CASSPQDRGINGETQYF. DNA of the CDR3: TGTGCCAGTAGCCCCCAGGACAGAGGCATTAATGGGGAGACCCAGTACTTC.

The chain is built from TRBV7-2 and TRBJ2-5; no definite D call. The CDR3 has 11 amino acids. The V end was cut by 5 bases, the J end by 5 bases, with 6 bases between. The germline V gene has CDR1 SGHTA and CDR2 FQGNSA. CDR3 residues: CASSRRETQYF. In DNA, the CDR3 is TGTGCCAGCAGCCGCAGGGAGACCCAGTACTTC.

V and J are TRBV6-2 or TRBV6-3 and TRBJ2-5; D is perhaps TRBD2 (6 bases). CDR3 length equals 15 residues. V shed 4 bases and J shed 2 bases, with 14 bases lying between them. Germline CDR1 is MNHEY and CDR2 is SVGEGT. The CDR3 region is CASSSGRDWQETQYF. In DNA, the CDR3 is TGTGCCAGCAGTTCTGGTCGGGACTGGCAAGAGACCCAGTACTTC.

J is TRBJ1-1 and V is TRBV11-2, with 7 bases that match TRBD1. The CDR3 is 14 amino acids. The junction had 5 bases not matched to a gene; V was cut back by 5 bases and J by 2 bases. CDR1 is SGHAT and CDR2 is FQNNGV in the germline V gene. The CDR3 DNA reads as TGTGCCAGCAGCCCGGACAGGTTAAACACTGAAGCTTTCTTT. It is translated as CASSPDRLNTEAFF.

The chain has TRBV27 and TRBJ1-1; 8 positions agree with TRBD1. Germline values: CDR1 MNHEY, CDR2 SMNVEV (reference sequence). Trimming at V came to 1 base and at J to 5 bases, leaving 15 bases not matched to a gene. The length of the CDR3 is 18 residues. This CDR3 reads CASSLLRDRTGSGTEAFF. The CDR3 DNA reads TGTGCCAGCAGTTTATTACGGGACAGGACTGGGTCGGGGACTGAAGCTTTCTTT.

The chain has TRBV11-2 and TRBJ2-1; TRBD2 agrees at 13 bases. The V and J ends lost 8 bases and 8 bases, in that order; junction bases with no gene match: 9. CDR3 size: 15 residues. Germline CDR1 is SGHAT and CDR2 is FQNNGV. CDR3 in amino acids: CASGNSLAGGDEQFF. CDR3 DNA sequence: TGTGCCAGCGGAAACTCACTAGCGGGAGGGGATGAGCAGTTCTTC.